Shown below are 6 T cell receptor beta chains from a single sample sequenced in a study of siplizumab effects on memory and regulatory T cells. TCRdb's table, derived via immunoSEQ multiplex PCR, lists solely in-frame clones and lacks some. The table has some 100,000 clones, 90% to 95% seen once. The sample taken for sequencing was Tregs sorted from blood. All receptors come from a human donor in good health.

The chain employs TRBV7-9 and TRBJ1-1; the D is unclear. Germline CDR1 and CDR2: SEHNR and FQNEAQ (reference sequence). Trimming cost V 5 bases and J 3 bases, with 13 bases left between them. The CDR3 has 14 amino acids. The CDR3 DNA sequence: TGTGCCAGCAGCCCGTTTTTGACCGACACTGAAGCTTTCTTT. This encodes CASSPFLTDTEAFF.

This clone appeared a few times. V and J are TRBV7-3 and TRBJ1-1; no clear D. The CDR3 is made up of 14 amino acids. Deletions cut 1 base from V and 6 bases from J, with 12 bases between. CDR1 SGHTA and CDR2 FQGTGA come from the germline V gene. In nucleotides, the CDR3 is TGTGCCAGCAGCTTAATGGGTTCGGTATCTGAAGCTTTCTTT. Protein product: CASSLMGSVSEAFF.

This rearrangement joins TRBV13 to TRBJ1-3; D gene uncertain. Germline V gives CDR1 PRHDT, CDR2 FYEKMQ (reference sequence). CDR3 length equals 13 residues. V was pared by 1 base and J by 4 bases, with 5 bases between. The CDR3 protein is CASSLVGGNTIYF. The CDR3 DNA is TGTGCCAGCAGCTTAGTGGGGGGAAACACCATATATTTT.

CDR3 DNA sequence: TGTGCCAGCAGATCGTTGGGCGGGCGTGAGCAGTTCTTC. Its translation is CASRSLGGREQFF. This sequence joins TRBV6-5 and TRBJ2-1; the D gene is possibly TRBD2 (5 bases). V lost 6 bases and J lost 9, with 15 bases in between. The CDR3 is 13 residues long. Germline V lookup: CDR1 MNHEY, CDR2 SVGAGI.

The chain joins TRBV10-1 to TRBJ2-3; TRBD1 agrees at 8 bases. With 6 bases clipped from V and 6 bases from J, the junction kept 5 bases outside the gene matches. The CDR3 is 13 amino acids. The V gene's germline CDR1 is WNHNN and CDR2 SYGVQD (reference sequence). The CDR3 region is CASSDRQGDTQYF. The DNA of the CDR3 is TGCGCCAGCAGCGACAGACAGGGGGATACGCAGTATTTT.

The chain uses TRBV5-1 and TRBJ1-6, with 7 positions matching TRBD1. The V segment lost 0 bases and the J segment 0 bases; nucleotides outside the gene matches: 6. Germline values: CDR1 SGHRS, CDR2 YFSETQ. The CDR3 is 18 amino acids. The CDR3 bases are TGCGCCAGCAGCTTGGGGGCGACAGGGAGCTCCTATAATTCACCCCTCCACTTT. Translated: CASSLGATGSSYNSPLHF.